This TCR beta chain stems from a study of cytomegalovirus exposure and HLA in healthy donors. Whole-study findings and limits: Under 20,000 TCR beta sequences were associated with HLA alleles at 0.05 false discovery rate in a later analysis. According to the study, 150 to 200 TCR beta chains were cytomegalovirus-associated.

With 60 Vbeta and 13 Jbeta primers, the PCR was carried out. Measured with immunoSEQ multiplex PCR; TCRdb has only the in-frame clones, and not every one. Here the sample spans more than 90,000 clones, around 80% being singletons. The germline gives CDR1 SSHAT, CDR2 FNYEAQ (reference sequence). Trimming removed 0 bases from V and 4 bases from J, with 10 bases in between. CDR3 length: 14 amino acids. Details on this clone: Its antigen is undetermined.

Sequenced input: PBMCs. The receptor was derived from a man aged 30-40 years in good health and CMV-seronegative. This chain connects TRBV7-7 to TRBJ2-7; D might be TRBD2 (5 bases). The CDR3 here is CASSLAPGNYEQYF. CDR3 sequence (DNA): TGTGCCAGCAGCTTAGCGCCGGGGAATTACGAGCAGTACTTC.